The clone carrying this TCR beta chain was seen repeatedly, ten times or more. Antigen specificity is unknown. These data come from a study of naive and memory T cell subsets. Study-level points and caveats: In naive cells, over 90% of TCR sequences were seen only once.

Overnight CMV lysate stimulation of fresh PBMCs defined donor CMV status by CD4+ IFNgamma. Both TRBC1 and TRBC2 were covered by a beta constant-region primer of two equimolar oligonucleotides. Ligation attached a single-stranded oligonucleotide with a 12-nucleotide UMI and the SP2 primer to the cDNA 3' end. The ligated cDNA underwent four PCR rounds using SP2 and nested alpha and beta constant-region primers. TCRdb independently ran MiXCR on the UMI-ligation and nested PCR reads; one entry per CDR3 protein. The data contain around 90,000 distinct CDR3 sequences, roughly 7% of them singletons. The CDR3 loop spans 12 amino acids. Germline V CDR1 and CDR2: DFQATT, SNEGSKA (reference sequence). The V end lost 8 bases, the J end lost 0 bases, and 10 bases lay between the germline ends.

This chain joins TRBV20-1 and TRBJ1-2; D remains unclear. This receptor was taken from a human donor in good health. Sequenced material: central memory CD4+ T cells from blood. The CDR3 loop reads CSYSRANYGYTF. The CDR3 nucleotides read TGCAGTTACAGTAGAGCTAACTATGGCTACACCTTC.